Included here is one T cell receptor beta chain sequence, with context. Its antigen is unknown. TCR beta was sequenced from blood CD8+ and CD4+ T cells. In contrast to the negatively isolated CD8+ and CD4+ T cells, TEMRA cells were FACS-enriched. RNA totalling roughly 0.5 to 1 ug underwent reverse transcription with random hexamers. Amplification of the TCR beta CDR3 was carried out by immunoSEQ multiplex PCR, which spanned a total of 54 Vbeta and 13 Jbeta segments. TCRdb passed the immunoSEQ multiplex PCR reads through MiXCR, listing each CDR3 protein once. The sample carries approximately 180,000 distinct CDR3 sequences, about 93% recorded once. The data belong to a study of CD8 T cells in Susac syndrome. Study-level findings and limits: The study's TCR sequencing and HLA analysis covered a relatively small number of individuals, and the study acknowledged this.

V shed 3 bases, J shed 5 bases, and the junction held 7 bases outside the gene matches. Germline values: CDR1 SGDLS, CDR2 YYNGEE. CDR3 length: 15 amino acids. This TCR came from a human donor with Susac syndrome. What was sequenced was CD4+ T cells from PBMCs. The chain combines TRBV9 with TRBJ2-5; TRBD1 matches at 10 bases. CDR3 loop: CASSGATGGGETQYF. The CDR3 DNA sequence: TGTGCCAGCAGCGGAGCGACAGGGGGCGGGGAGACCCAGTACTTC.